These 15 T cell receptor beta chains were all obtained from the same sample, sequenced in a study of immune heterogeneity within non-small cell lung tumors. TCR beta CDR3 was amplified by multiplex PCR, first round around 10 cycles, 32 V and 13 J primers. TCRdb re-analysed the multiplex PCR reads in MiXCR, keeping a single row per CDR3 protein. This repertoire shows fewer than 7,500 distinct CDR3 sequences, about a fifth found once; its top ten account for 17%. Template input was genomic DNA from bulk tumor (around 640 ng per sample). Multiple widely separated biopsies were taken from each primary tumor at surgery. Curative operations were performed on patients who had untreated, newly diagnosed non-small cell lung cancer. Sequenced sample: lung tumor tissue. These receptors all stem from a man aged 60-69 years with non-small cell lung cancer.

The V and J genes are TRBV7-9 and TRBJ2-3, with TRBD2 identical over 11 bases. Germline V gene data show CDR1 as SEHNR and CDR2 as FQNEAQ (reference sequence). The CDR3 is 16 amino acids. With 2 bases clipped from V and 1 base from J, the junction kept 2 bases outside the gene matches. The CDR3 sequence: CASSLLAGGGTDTQYF. For the CDR3, the DNA is TGTGCCAGCAGCTTATTAGCGGGAGGGGGCACAGATACGCAGTATTTT.

Note on this clonotype: A much larger clone is a single base away; this may be a read error. V gene TRBV7-6 combines with J gene TRBJ2-1; 9 bases fit TRBD2. In germline, CDR1 is SGHVS, CDR2 FNYEAQ. The CDR3 covers 15 residues. Written as DNA, the CDR3 is TGTGCCAGCATCTTATTAGCGGGAGCGTACAATGAGCAGTTCTTC. Translated, it gives CASILLAGAYNEQFF.

In its sample, this clonotype ranks as medium-sized. The V gene is TRBV18, the J gene TRBJ2-4, with 9 bases aligning to TRBD2. This CDR3 spans 15 amino acids. CDR1 and CDR2 from the germline V gene are KGHSH and LQKENI. J was trimmed by 5 bases and V by 1 base; bases with no gene match: 3. CDR3 nucleotide sequence: TGTGCCAGCTCACCACGTCTAGCGGGACAAAACATTCAGTACTTC. Its translation is CASSPRLAGQNIQYF.

This clonotype rates as medium-sized. This chain uses TRBV6-1 with TRBJ2-1; D gene uncertain. The CDR3 has 14 residues. V was shortened by 8 bases and J by 8 bases, with 19 bases between the two germline ends. CDR1 and CDR2 from the germline V gene are MNHNS and SASEGT. CDR3 residues: CASGRAFKGDEQFF. The CDR3 DNA reads as TGTGCCAGCGGGCGAGCTTTCAAGGGCGATGAGCAGTTCTTC.

In this sample, this clonotype turned up many times. The chain combines TRBV4-1 with TRBJ2-7; tentatively, D is TRBD2 (5 bases). The germline V gene encodes CDR1 MGHRA and CDR2 YSYEKL. With 0 bases removed from V and 3 bases from J, the gap between germline ends came to 9 bases. CDR3 length: 14 residues. For the CDR3, the DNA is TGCGCCAGCAGCCAAGAGTTTAGCGTCTACGAGCAGTACTTC. Its protein product is CASSQEFSVYEQYF.

This clonotype is categorized as medium-sized. J is TRBJ2-1 and V is TRBV6-1; TRBD2 matches at 10 bases. V gave up 6 bases and J gave up 0 bases; unmatched junction bases: 2. The CDR3 spans 15 residues. CDR1 and CDR2 (germline): MNHNS, SASEGT. The CDR3 sequence is CASRGLASSYNEQFF. CDR3 bases: TGTGCCAGCAGGGGACTAGCGAGCTCCTACAATGAGCAGTTCTTC.

Remarks on this clonotype: At one end the junction does not follow the germline gene, possibly because of a read error. This chain connects TRBV5-5 to TRBJ1-6; D is undetermined. There are 15 residues in the CDR3. Germline V gives CDR1 SGHKS, CDR2 YYEKEE (reference sequence). CDR3 nucleotides: TGTGCCAGCAGCTTGGTGGAGGGTCGATCTTCACCCCCCCACTTT. This encodes CASSLVEGRSSPPHF.

This clonotype was detected ten times or more. J is TRBJ2-1 and V is TRBV29-1; 7 bases line up with TRBD1. The CDR3 consists of 14 residues. V was pared by 8 bases and J by 1 base, with 8 bases of the junction left unmatched. Germline V CDR1 and CDR2: SQVTM, ANQGSEA. The CDR3 region is CSTDPGQSYNEQFF. CDR3 in DNA: TGCAGCACCGACCCGGGACAGTCCTACAATGAGCAGTTCTTC.

The rearrangement joins TRBV5-1 to TRBJ2-4; TRBD2 is a possible D gene (6 bases). Germline lookup yields CDR1 SGHRS and CDR2 YFSETQ. Between the trimmed V and J ends, which lost 0 bases and 0 bases, there was a span of 16 bases. There are 18 residues in the CDR3. The chain's CDR3 is CASSLDGSSHGAKNIQYF. The CDR3 region has the DNA TGCGCCAGCAGCTTGGACGGGAGTAGCCATGGAGCCAAAAACATTCAGTACTTC.

In this sample, this clonotype turned up a few times. A single base separates this from a much larger clone, so it may be a read error. The chain has TRBV2 and TRBJ2-7; D may be TRBD2 (5 bases). This CDR3 contains 14 residues. Trimming removed 8 bases at V and 4 bases at J, with 18 bases between. Germline CDR1 reads SNHLY; CDR2 reads FYNNEI. CDR3 region: CASGVRGFPYEQYF. In DNA, the CDR3 is TGTGCCAGCGGTGTCCGGGGTTTCCCGTACGAGCAGTACTTC. The complete variable domain, with remaining parts taken from reference TRBV2 and TRBJ2-7, reads EPEVTQTPSHQVTQMGQEVILRCVPISNHLYFYWYRQILGQKVEFLVSFYNNEISEKSEIFDDQFSVERPDGSNFTLKIRSTKLEDSAMYFCASGVRGFPYEQYFGPGTRLTVT.

By sample share, this clonotype is medium-sized. V is TRBV27 and J is TRBJ2-1; D gene uncertain. CDR1 and CDR2 (germline): MNHEY, SMNVEV (reference sequence). CDR3 size: 13 residues. Trimming removed 6 bases from V and 4 bases from J, with 10 bases in between. DNA of the CDR3: TGTGCCAGCAGCGTCAGGCGGTACAATGAGCAGTTCTTC. This encodes CASSVRRYNEQFF.

This clonotype is medium-sized within its sample. The chain recombines TRBV20-1 with TRBJ2-7; possible D gene TRBD1, 5 bases. Germline CDR1 and CDR2: DFQATT and SNEGSKA (reference sequence). The length of the CDR3 is 12 residues. The V gene lost 5 bases and the J gene lost 3 bases, with 11 bases spanning the gap. The CDR3 spells CSAFGAGYEQYF. The CDR3 coding sequence is TGCAGTGCTTTTGGGGCTGGCTACGAGCAGTACTTC.

The CDR3, as DNA: TGTGCCAGGACCGGGTCCTACCGGGAAAAACTGTTTTTT. Its protein product is CARTGSYREKLFF. J is TRBJ1-4 and V is TRBV6-2 or TRBV6-3, with no clear D. From germline, CDR1 is MNHEY and CDR2 SVGEGT. The CDR3 is 13 amino acids. Deletions cut 9 bases from V and 8 bases from J, with 16 bases between.

By share of the sample, this clonotype is medium-sized. In DNA, the CDR3 is TGTGCCAGCAGCCAAGTAGTCCCTGGAAACACCATATATTTT. It codes for CASSQVVPGNTIYF. The rearrangement joins TRBV11-2 to TRBJ1-3; D gene unclear. Trimming removed 5 bases at V and 2 bases at J, with 10 bases between. The V gene's germline CDR1 is SGHAT and CDR2 FQNNGV. The CDR3 runs to 14 residues.

With respect to this clonotype: An end of the junction does not agree with germline; a read error may underlie this. The chain has TRBV28 and TRBJ2-7; 8 nucleotides align to TRBD2. This CDR3 has 14 residues. The germline CDR1 and CDR2 sequences are MDHEN and SYDVKM. CDR3 nucleotides: TGTGCGAGCAGCCGGGGGACTAGAGGATACGAGCAGTACTTC. Translation: CASSRGTRGYEQYF.